The clone carrying this T cell receptor (beta chain) was found many times. Its antigen remains unknown. This CDR3 region has 16 residues. V was pared by 5 bases and J by 0 bases, with 3 bases of the junction left unmatched. The data derive from a study of CD8 T cells in ankylosing spondylitis. Generation of TCR beta libraries employed quantitative 5'-RACE incorporating molecular barcodes. TCRdb re-called the 5' RACE reads with MiXCR, one entry per CDR3 protein. The sample contains 150,000 to 200,000 distinct CDR3 sequences, about 13% of which appear only once. Study findings and constraints: Reportedly, matched ankylosing spondylitis synovial fluid was significantly enriched for disease-linked clones. The study identified a TCR beta motif of 7 or 8 highly homologous variants that appeared characteristic of ankylosing spondylitis blood.

The sequence came from a male donor with ankylosing spondylitis or in good health (not recorded which). V is TRBV12-3 or TRBV12-4 and J is TRBJ2-1; 11 bases agree with TRBD2. The specimen sequenced was blood, either unsorted or a sorted T cell fraction (not recorded which). The CDR3 DNA follows: TGTGCCAGCAGTCCGGGACTAGCGGTCTCCTACAATGAGCAGTTCTTC. This gives the protein CASSPGLAVSYNEQFF.